Below are 32 T cell receptor beta chains sequenced from a single sample in a study of blood T cell repertoires in COVID-19. Sequencing used immunoSEQ multiplex PCR; TCRdb keeps in-frame clones, though not all of them. The table has around 200,000 clones, around 84% seen once; the top ten hold about 15%. Material: peripheral blood. These receptors all stem from a man aged 30 to 45 with active or convalescent COVID-19.

V usage is TRBV4-1 and J usage is TRBJ1-1; 9 bases are shared with TRBD1. The V and J ends lost 3 bases and 5 bases, in that order; junction bases with no gene match: 7. CDR3 size: 15 residues. From germline, CDR1 is MGHRA and CDR2 YSYEKL. The CDR3 coding sequence is TGCGCCAGCAGCCATGCCGGGACAGGGAGGACTGAAGCTTTCTTT. Translated: CASSHAGTGRTEAFF.

The chain links TRBV11-2 to TRBJ2-1; 9 nucleotides align to TRBD2. J gave up 4 bases and V 3 bases, and 4 bases lay outside the gene matches. The CDR3 runs to 15 residues. CDR1 is SGHAT and CDR2 is FQNNGV in the germline V gene. CDR3 in amino acids: CASSLETSGYNEQFF. As DNA, the CDR3 is TGTGCCAGCAGCTTGGAGACTAGCGGATACAATGAGCAGTTCTTC.

The rearrangement joins TRBV7-9 to TRBJ2-1; a possible D gene is TRBD2 (7 bases). Trimming took 7 bases from V and 2 from J, leaving 15 bases between them. CDR3 length: 15 amino acids. The germline V gene encodes CDR1 SEHNR and CDR2 FQNEAQ (reference sequence). The CDR3 DNA reads TGTGCCAGCACCAAGGGGGGGAGTGCCTACAATGAGCAGTTCTTC. This gives the protein CASTKGGSAYNEQFF.

This clone was seen more than once but under ten times. This rearrangement joins TRBV7-2 to TRBJ2-2, with unresolved D. The CDR3 has 16 residues. Trimming took off 1 base at V and 0 bases at J, with 9 bases between the two ends. CDR1 is SGHTA, CDR2 FQGNSA, per germline. The CDR3 loop is CASSLGLMANTGELFF. For the CDR3, the DNA is TGTGCCAGCAGCTTAGGGCTTATGGCGAACACCGGGGAGCTGTTTTTT. The full variable domain, rest sourced from reference TRBV7-2 and TRBJ2-2, is GAGVSQSPSNKVTEKGKDVELRCDPISGHTALYWYRQSLGQGLEFLIYFQGNSAPDKSGLPSDRFSAERTGGSVSTLTIQRTQQEDSAVYLCASSLGLMANTGELFFGEGSRLTVL.

The chain is built from TRBV2 and TRBJ1-4; D might be TRBD1 (6 bases). V shed 9 bases and J shed 7 bases, with 12 bases lying between them. The CDR3 is made up of 12 amino acids. CDR1 is SNHLY and CDR2 is FYNNEI in the germline V gene. CDR3 nucleotides: TGTGCCAGTCGGGGGGACACTGAAAAACTGTTTTTT. This sequence encodes CASRGDTEKLFF.

The chain uses TRBV2 and TRBJ2-7, with D perhaps TRBD2 (7 bases). The CDR3 is 14 residues long. The V gene lost 7 bases and the J gene lost 9 bases, with 22 bases spanning the gap. Germline V gives CDR1 SNHLY, CDR2 FYNNEI. CDR3 coding DNA: TGTGCCAGCAAAGGGGAGGCGGGGGTAGGGGGGCAGTACTTC. The encoded protein is CASKGEAGVGGQYF.

This chain uses TRBV4-1 with TRBJ1-1; 8 bases align to TRBD1. Trimming at V came to 1 base and at J to 4 bases, leaving 14 bases not matched to a gene. The CDR3 is made up of 18 amino acids. Germline CDR1 is MGHRA and CDR2 is YSYEKL. Here the CDR3 DNA reads TGCGCCAGCAGCCAAGCGAGTGTGCGACCAGGGGGCCGCACTGAAGCTTTCTTT. Its protein product is CASSQASVRPGGRTEAFF.

This clone was counted a few times. V usage is TRBV6-2 or TRBV6-3 and J usage is TRBJ1-1; D remains unclear. The ends were cut back, 3 bases at V and 8 bases at J, with 10 bases in the middle. CDR3 length equals 12 residues. Germline assignment: CDR1 MNHEY and CDR2 SVGEGT. The CDR3 region is CASSYTGVEAFF. The CDR3 DNA sequence: TGTGCCAGCAGTTATACCGGGGTGGAAGCTTTCTTT.

The CDR3 here is CATSRGTSGSNEQYF. Here the CDR3 DNA reads TGTGCCACCAGTCGAGGGACTAGCGGGAGCAACGAGCAGTACTTC. J is TRBJ2-7 and V is TRBV24-1; TRBD2 agrees at 14 bases. Germline V CDR1 and CDR2: KGHDR, SFDVKD. The junction had 5 bases not matched to a gene; V was cut back by 6 bases and J by 5 bases. The CDR3 length is 15 residues.

This clone occurred a few times. The CDR3 loop reads CASSPSGGRGNQPQHF. The CDR3 DNA follows: TGCGCCAGCAGCCCATCCGGGGGGCGCGGCAATCAGCCCCAGCATTTT. The chain combines TRBV4-1 with TRBJ1-5, with D maybe TRBD1 (6 bases). The V end was cut by 4 bases, the J end by 2 bases, with 15 bases between. The CDR3 totals 16 residues. Germline CDR1 is MGHRA and CDR2 is YSYEKL.

This clone has ten or more counts. This chain joins TRBV5-3 and TRBJ1-4, with 7 bases aligning to TRBD1. TRBV5-3 is identified as an open reading frame with a role that is uncertain. The CDR3 is made up of 16 amino acids. The V gene end was trimmed by 4 bases and the J gene end by 5 bases; junction bases not matched to a gene: 11. CDR3 sequence (DNA): TGTGCCAGAAGCCGAGTGTGGGACAGAAGAAATGAAAAACTGTTTTTT. Translated, it gives CARSRVWDRRNEKLFF.

On this clone itself: Other DNA sequences in this specimen translate into the identical CDR3. The genes are TRBV4-3 and TRBJ1-1, with D unclear. Trimming removed 0 bases at V and 1 base at J, with 6 bases between. This CDR3 is 14 amino acids long. Germline V lookup: CDR1 LGHNA, CDR2 YSLEER. The CDR3 region has the DNA TGCGCCAGCAGCCAAGATACGGGGAACACTGAAGCTTTCTTT. This encodes CASSQDTGNTEAFF.

V and J are TRBV28 and TRBJ1-1; D is unclear. Trimming stripped 0 bases from V and 0 bases from J, with 11 bases between. This CDR3 has 16 amino acids. CDR1 is MDHEN, CDR2 SYDVKM, per germline. Written as DNA, the CDR3 is TGTGCCAGCAGTTTATGGGCAGGCCTCATGAACACTGAAGCTTTCTTT. It yields the protein CASSLWAGLMNTEAFF.

The chain employs TRBV5-5 and TRBJ1-3; D gene uncertain. This CDR3 is 11 amino acids long. The germline CDR1 and CDR2 sequences are SGHKS and YYEKEE (reference sequence). V lost 3 bases, J lost 4 bases, and 2 bases lay in between. The CDR3 spells CASSSGNTIYF. CDR3 bases: TGTGCCAGCAGCTCGGGAAACACCATATATTTT.

The rearrangement links TRBV7-3 to TRBJ1-1; possibly TRBD1 for D (5 bases). The germline gives CDR1 SGHTA, CDR2 FQGTGA. V was trimmed by 8 bases and J by 1 base, leaving 11 bases between them. CDR3 length equals 13 residues. CDR3 sequence (DNA): TGTGCCAGCGGGGCAGCTCCGAACACTGAAGCTTTCTTT. Translation gives CASGAAPNTEAFF.

This rearrangement joins TRBV6-6 to TRBJ1-1, with D uncertain. CDR3 length equals 15 residues. Germline CDR1 MNHNY, CDR2 SVGAGI (reference sequence). The V end lost 0 bases, the J end lost 3 bases, and 11 bases lay between the germline ends. The CDR3 spells CASSYSTGSYTEAFF. The CDR3 nucleotides read TGTGCCAGCAGTTACTCGACTGGCAGCTACACTGAAGCTTTCTTT.

This sequence joins TRBV28 and TRBJ1-2; maybe TRBD1 (6 bases). The germline V and J ends were trimmed by 1 base and 8 bases, with 8 bases remaining between them. The germline gives CDR1 MDHEN, CDR2 SYDVKM. The CDR3 has 12 amino acids. In DNA, the CDR3 is TGTGCCAGCAGTTTATACAGGGTCGGCTACACCTTC. Translation: CASSLYRVGYTF.

The rearrangement uses TRBV19 and TRBJ1-3; D is unresolved. Trimming pared 3 bases from V and 3 bases from J, leaving 12 bases between. CDR3 length equals 15 residues. Germline values: CDR1 LNHDA, CDR2 SQIVND (reference sequence). CDR3 DNA sequence: TGTGCCAGTAGTATCGCGACCCGGAGTGGAAACACCATATATTTT. This translates into CASSIATRSGNTIYF.

The CDR3 coding sequence is TGCGCCAGCAGCCAAGGGGCGGGCCGTAATGAAAAACTGTTTTTT. It encodes CASSQGAGRNEKLFF. The chain links TRBV4-3 to TRBJ1-4; D is ambiguous. Germline CDR1 and CDR2: LGHNA and YSLEER. V was trimmed by 1 base and J by 4 bases, leaving 10 bases between them. The CDR3 runs 15 residues.

Only a few counts were recorded for this clone. This sequence joins TRBV5-4 and TRBJ2-2, with D maybe TRBD2 (5 bases). V was trimmed by 4 bases and J by 4 bases, leaving 14 bases between them. The CDR3 runs 15 residues. Germline CDR1 reads SGHNT; CDR2 reads YYREEE (reference sequence). This chain's CDR3 is CASSQVGVGTGELFF. The CDR3 DNA reads TGTGCCAGCAGCCAGGTCGGGGTAGGCACCGGGGAGCTGTTTTTT.

This chain links TRBV7-9 with TRBJ1-5; 8 bases match TRBD1. The V gene end was trimmed by 4 bases and the J gene end by 4 bases; junction bases not matched to a gene: 12. Germline assignment: CDR1 SEHNR and CDR2 FQNEAQ (reference sequence). The CDR3 loop spans 17 amino acids. CDR3 DNA: TGTGCCAGCAGCTCAGGAGCCGGACAGGGAGGGAATCAGCCCCAGCATTTT. Its translation: CASSSGAGQGGNQPQHF.

J is TRBJ1-1 and V is TRBV10-1; 9 bases are a match to TRBD1. V was pared by 0 bases and J by 2 bases, with 1 base of the junction left unmatched. Germline V gene sequence: CDR1 WNHNN, CDR2 SYGVQD (reference sequence). The CDR3 has 15 residues. Written as DNA, the CDR3 is TGCGCCAGCAGTGAGTCCACAGGGGGCAACACTGAAGCTTTCTTT. It is translated as CASSESTGGNTEAFF.

The chain links TRBV5-4 to TRBJ2-7; 12 bases align to TRBD2. This CDR3 comprises 16 residues. The ends lost 5 bases at V and 0 bases at J; junction bases unmatched: 6. CDR1 SGHNT and CDR2 YYREEE come from the germline V gene (reference sequence). CDR3 loop: CASSRGLAGSSYEQYV. The CDR3 nucleotides read TGTGCCAGCAGTCGCGGACTAGCGGGGAGCTCCTACGAGCAGTACGTC.

The V gene is TRBV24-1, the J gene TRBJ1-2, with TRBD1 identical over 7 bases. The V and J ends lost 3 bases and 3 bases, in that order; junction bases with no gene match: 3. The CDR3 length is 14 residues. Germline CDR1 KGHDR, CDR2 SFDVKD. As DNA, the CDR3 is TGTGCCACCAGTGATATTGACAGGGACTATGGCTACACCTTC. Protein: CATSDIDRDYGYTF.

This chain links TRBV24-1 with TRBJ1-1; 7 nucleotides match TRBD1. CDR1 and CDR2 from the germline V gene are KGHDR and SFDVKD. The CDR3 totals 15 residues. V gave up 4 bases and J gave up 4 bases; unmatched junction bases: 8. Here the CDR3 reads CATSEGQAPPTEAFF. The CDR3 DNA sequence: TGTGCCACCAGTGAAGGACAGGCCCCCCCCACTGAAGCTTTCTTT.

The chain recombines TRBV10-1 with TRBJ2-7; 7 nucleotides agree with TRBD2. This CDR3 has 13 residues. The germline V gene has CDR1 WNHNN and CDR2 SYGVQD (reference sequence). Trimming cost V 4 bases and J 4 bases; bases outside gene matches: 4. CDR3 in amino acids: CASSVLAQYEQYF. The CDR3 bases are TGCGCCAGCAGTGTACTAGCGCAATACGAGCAGTACTTC.

V usage is TRBV27 and J usage is TRBJ1-6; 9 nucleotides align to TRBD1. V lost 6 bases to trimming and J lost 8 bases; unmatched junction nucleotides: 5. CDR3 length: 14 residues. Germline CDR1 reads MNHEY; CDR2 reads SMNVEV (reference sequence). The DNA for the CDR3 is TGTGCCAGCAGCCTTGACAGGGGGTATTCACCCCTCCACTTT. This encodes CASSLDRGYSPLHF.

This clone was counted a few times. The chain is built from TRBV5-1 and TRBJ2-7; 9 nucleotides line up with TRBD2. CDR3 length: 14 residues. CDR1 is SGHRS and CDR2 is YFSETQ in the germline V gene. The J segment lost 4 bases and the V segment lost 4 bases, leaving 6 bases of the junction unmatched. This chain's CDR3 is CASSIGLASYEQYV. The CDR3 DNA sequence: TGCGCCAGCAGCATCGGACTAGCGTCGTACGAGCAGTACGTC.

This rearrangement joins TRBV7-9 to TRBJ1-5; 12 bases fit TRBD1. CDR1 SEHNR and CDR2 FQNEAQ come from the germline V gene (reference sequence). V was clipped by 7 bases and J by 5 bases; unmatched bases: 3. This CDR3 has 14 amino acids. This chain's CDR3 is CASMGQGAYQPQHF. The DNA of the CDR3 is TGTGCCAGCATGGGACAGGGGGCTTATCAGCCCCAGCATTTT.

The chain carries TRBV7-9 and TRBJ2-1; TRBD1 agrees at 9 bases. Germline lookup yields CDR1 SEHNR and CDR2 FQNEAQ (reference sequence). The trim removed 8 bases at V and 3 bases at J, leaving 8 bases unmatched. The CDR3 consists of 15 residues. The CDR3 is CASATWDRDYNEQFF. CDR3 bases: TGTGCCAGCGCTACATGGGACAGGGACTACAATGAGCAGTTCTTC.

Only a few counts were recorded for this clone. CDR3: CASSPEDSYGYTF. CDR3 DNA: TGTGCCAGCTCACCTGAAGACAGCTATGGCTACACCTTC. The chain employs TRBV18 and TRBJ1-2, with a possible D match to TRBD1 (5 bases). The CDR3 covers 13 residues. CDR1 and CDR2 (germline): KGHSH, LQKENI. V lost 3 bases, J lost 4 bases, and 9 bases lay in between.

The genes are TRBV9 and TRBJ1-2; no firm D call. The V end lost 4 bases, the J end lost 4 bases, and 14 bases lay between the germline ends. This CDR3 has 14 residues. CDR1 and CDR2 from the germline V gene are SGDLS and YYNGEE. CDR3 DNA: TGTGCCAGCAGCCATGGGGAGGGAACCTATGGCTACACCTTC. Translating it yields CASSHGEGTYGYTF.